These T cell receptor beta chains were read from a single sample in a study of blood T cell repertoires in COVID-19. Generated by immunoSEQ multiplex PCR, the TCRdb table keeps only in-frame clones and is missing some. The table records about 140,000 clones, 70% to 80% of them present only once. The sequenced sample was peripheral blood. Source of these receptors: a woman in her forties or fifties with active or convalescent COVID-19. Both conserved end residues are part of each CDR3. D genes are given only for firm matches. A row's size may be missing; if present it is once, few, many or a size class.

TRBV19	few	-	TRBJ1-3	CASTARSGSRDTIYF	TGTGCCAGTACCGCCCGGTCGGGAAGTCGGGACACCATATATTTT
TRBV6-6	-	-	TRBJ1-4	CASRRPQGSTNEKLFF	TGTGCCAGCAGACGACCACAGGGATCAACTAATGAAAAACTGTTTTTT
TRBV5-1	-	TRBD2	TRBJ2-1	CASSLSSRGGNEQFF	TGCGCCAGCAGCTTGTCGAGTCGCGGGGGTAATGAGCAGTTCTTC
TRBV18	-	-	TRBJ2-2	CASSPAGDGTTGELFF	TGTGCCAGCTCACCAGCCGGGGATGGCACCACCGGGGAGCTGTTTTTT
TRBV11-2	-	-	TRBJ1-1	CASSPGPGVRGAFF	TGTGCCAGCAGCCCCGGGCCGGGGGTTCGGGGAGCTTTCTTT
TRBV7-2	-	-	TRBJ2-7	CASSFNRGYEQYF	TGTGCCAGCAGCTTCAACCGGGGCTACGAGCAGTACTTC
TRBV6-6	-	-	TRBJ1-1	CASSYGYRDTEAFF	TGTGCCAGCAGTTACGGGTACAGAGACACTGAAGCTTTCTTT
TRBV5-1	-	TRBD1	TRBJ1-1	CASSRRTGPNTEAFF	TGCGCCAGCAGCCGAAGGACAGGCCCGAACACTGAAGCTTTCTTT
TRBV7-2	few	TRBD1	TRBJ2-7	CASSTTGGSYEQYF	TGTGCCAGCAGCACGACAGGGGGCTCCTACGAGCAGTACTTC
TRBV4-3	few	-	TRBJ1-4	CASSQDFFGGREKLFF	TGCGCCAGCAGCCAAGATTTTTTCGGGGGGAGGGAAAAACTGTTTTTT
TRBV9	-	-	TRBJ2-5	CASSQGTAYQETQYF	TGTGCCAGCAGCCAAGGGACTGCGTACCAAGAGACCCAGTACTTC
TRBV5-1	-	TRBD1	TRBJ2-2	CASSTGTGDTGELFF	TGCGCCAGCAGCACGGGGACAGGGGACACCGGGGAGCTGTTTTTT
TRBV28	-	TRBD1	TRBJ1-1	CASSSGQGSTEAFF	TGTGCCAGCAGTTCGGGACAGGGGAGCACTGAAGCTTTCTTT
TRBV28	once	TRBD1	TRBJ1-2	CASRPAGGPGYGYTF	TGTGCCAGCAGGCCCGCAGGGGGGCCAGGCTATGGCTACACCTTC
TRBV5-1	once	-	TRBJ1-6	CASRRDPSYNSPLHF	TGCGCCAGCCGCCGGGATCCCTCCTATAATTCACCCCTCCACTTT